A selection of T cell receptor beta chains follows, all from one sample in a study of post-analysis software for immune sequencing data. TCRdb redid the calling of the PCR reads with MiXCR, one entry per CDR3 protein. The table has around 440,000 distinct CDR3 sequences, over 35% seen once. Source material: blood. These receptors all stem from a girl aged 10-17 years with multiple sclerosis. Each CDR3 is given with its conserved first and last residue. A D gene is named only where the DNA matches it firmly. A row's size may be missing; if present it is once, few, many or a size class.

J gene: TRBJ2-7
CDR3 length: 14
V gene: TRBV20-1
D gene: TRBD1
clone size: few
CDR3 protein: CSARAGQESYEQYF
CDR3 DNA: TGCAGTGCTAGAGCCGGACAGGAGTCCTACGAGCAGTACTTC

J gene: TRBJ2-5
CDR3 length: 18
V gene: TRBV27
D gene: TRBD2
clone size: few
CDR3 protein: CASSSYLGGRAGGETQYF
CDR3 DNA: TGTGCCAGCAGTTCCTACCTCGGCGGGAGGGCCGGAGGTGAGACCCAGTACTTC

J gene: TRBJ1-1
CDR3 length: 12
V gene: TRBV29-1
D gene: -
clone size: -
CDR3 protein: CSVEGFVTEAFF
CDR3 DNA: TGCAGCGTTGAAGGGTTCGTTACTGAAGCTTTCTTT

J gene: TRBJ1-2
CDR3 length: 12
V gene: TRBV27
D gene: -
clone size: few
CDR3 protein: CASSGLSDGYTF
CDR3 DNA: TGTGCCAGCAGTGGTTTATCGGATGGCTACACCTTC

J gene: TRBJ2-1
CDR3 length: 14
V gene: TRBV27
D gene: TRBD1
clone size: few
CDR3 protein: CASSLGTGLGEQFF
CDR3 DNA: TGTGCCAGCAGTCTAGGGACAGGGTTGGGTGAGCAGTTCTTC

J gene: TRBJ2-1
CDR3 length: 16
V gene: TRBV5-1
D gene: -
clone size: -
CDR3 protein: CASSSPEGQDNNEQFF
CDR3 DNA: TGCGCCAGCAGCTCCCCCGAGGGGCAGGACAACAATGAGCAGTTCTTC

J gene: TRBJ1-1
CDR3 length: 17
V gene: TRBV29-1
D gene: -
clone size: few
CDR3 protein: CSVGGKTGFNMNTEAFF
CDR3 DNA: TGCAGCGTTGGGGGAAAGACAGGCTTCAATATGAACACTGAAGCTTTCTTT

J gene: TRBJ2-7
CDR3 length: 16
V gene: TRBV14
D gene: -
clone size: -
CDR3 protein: CASSPIGQRSSYEQYF
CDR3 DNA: TGTGCCAGCAGCCCTATCGGACAGCGGAGCTCCTACGAGCAGTACTTC

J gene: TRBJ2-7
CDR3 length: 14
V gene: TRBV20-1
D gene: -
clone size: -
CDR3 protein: CSARGGGTSYEQYF
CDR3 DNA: TGCAGTGCTAGGGGAGGGGGAACATCCTACGAGCAGTACTTC

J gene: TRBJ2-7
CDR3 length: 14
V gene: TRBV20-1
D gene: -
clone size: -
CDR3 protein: CSARPEEGSYEQYF
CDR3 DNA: TGCAGTGCTAGGCCTGAAGAAGGTTCCTACGAGCAGTACTTC

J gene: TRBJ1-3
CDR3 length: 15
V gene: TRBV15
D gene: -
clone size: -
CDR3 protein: CATSRIRVSGNTIYF
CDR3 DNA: TGTGCCACCAGCAGGATCCGGGTTTCTGGAAACACCATATATTTT

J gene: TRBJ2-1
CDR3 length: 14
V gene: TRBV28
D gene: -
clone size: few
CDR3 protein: CASSYYPGDPEEFF
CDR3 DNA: TGTGCCAGCAGTTACTATCCCGGGGATCCGGAGGAGTTCTTC

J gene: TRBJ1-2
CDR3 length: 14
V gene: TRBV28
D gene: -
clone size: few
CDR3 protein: CASYRGGPNYGYTF
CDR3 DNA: TGTGCCAGCTATCGGGGGGGTCCCAACTATGGCTACACCTTC

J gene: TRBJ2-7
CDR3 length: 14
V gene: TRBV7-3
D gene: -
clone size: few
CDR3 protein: CASSLGSPAGEQYF
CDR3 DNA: TGTGCCAGCAGCTTGGGAAGCCCAGCAGGCGAGCAGTACTTC

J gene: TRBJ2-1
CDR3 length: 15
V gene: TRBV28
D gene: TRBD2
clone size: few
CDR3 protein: CASSLSSGYYNEQFF
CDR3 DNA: TGTGCCAGCAGTTTAAGTAGCGGGTACTACAATGAGCAGTTCTTC